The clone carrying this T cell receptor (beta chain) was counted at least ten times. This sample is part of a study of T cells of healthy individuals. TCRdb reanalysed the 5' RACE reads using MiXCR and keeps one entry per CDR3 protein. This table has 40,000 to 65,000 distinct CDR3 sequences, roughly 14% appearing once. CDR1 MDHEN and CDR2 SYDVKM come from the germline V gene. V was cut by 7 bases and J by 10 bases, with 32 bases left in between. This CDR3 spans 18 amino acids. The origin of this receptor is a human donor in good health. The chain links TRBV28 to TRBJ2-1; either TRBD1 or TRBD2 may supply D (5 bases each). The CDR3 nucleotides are TGTGCCAGCACCACCGATTACTTACGGGGACGGAAGGGACGAGAGCAGTTCTTC. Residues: CASTTDYLRGRKGREQFF.